This T cell receptor beta chain was documented in a study of cytomegalovirus exposure and HLA in healthy donors. V trimming: 5 bases; J trimming: 6 bases; junction bases outside the gene matches: 12. The CDR3 loop spans 15 amino acids. Looked up from germline, CDR1 is MNHNY and CDR2 is SVGAGI (reference sequence). The PCR used 60 Vbeta and 13 Jbeta primers. The method was immunoSEQ multiplex PCR; TCRdb's version includes in-frame clones alone and lacks a portion of them. The sample carries about 120,000 clones, over 60% recorded once. The V and J genes are TRBV6-6 and TRBJ1-1; 7 bases align to TRBD1. The sample taken for sequencing was PBMCs. The TCR was taken from a female donor in good health and CMV-seronegative. The CDR3 bases are TGTGCCAGCAGTCCTCAAGACAGGGTCGGGGCTGAAGCTTTCTTT. The encoded protein is CASSPQDRVGAEAFF.